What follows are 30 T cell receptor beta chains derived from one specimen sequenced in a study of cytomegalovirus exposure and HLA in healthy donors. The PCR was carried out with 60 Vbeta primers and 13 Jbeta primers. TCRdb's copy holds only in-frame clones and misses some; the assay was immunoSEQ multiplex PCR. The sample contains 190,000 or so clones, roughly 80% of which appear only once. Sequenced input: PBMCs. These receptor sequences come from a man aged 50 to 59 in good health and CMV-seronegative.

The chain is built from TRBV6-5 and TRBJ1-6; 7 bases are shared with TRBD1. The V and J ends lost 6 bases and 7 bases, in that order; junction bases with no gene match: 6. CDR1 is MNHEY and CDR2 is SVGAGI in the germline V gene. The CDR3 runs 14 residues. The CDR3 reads CASSPTGPNSPLHF. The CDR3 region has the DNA TGTGCCAGCAGCCCGACAGGGCCCAATTCACCCCTCCACTTT.

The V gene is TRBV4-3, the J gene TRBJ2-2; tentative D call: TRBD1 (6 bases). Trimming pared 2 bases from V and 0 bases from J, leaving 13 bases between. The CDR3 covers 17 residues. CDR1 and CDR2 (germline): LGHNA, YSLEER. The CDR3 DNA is TGCGCCAGCAGCCAAAACCAGGGGATTCCGAACACCGGGGAGCTGTTTTTT. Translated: CASSQNQGIPNTGELFF.

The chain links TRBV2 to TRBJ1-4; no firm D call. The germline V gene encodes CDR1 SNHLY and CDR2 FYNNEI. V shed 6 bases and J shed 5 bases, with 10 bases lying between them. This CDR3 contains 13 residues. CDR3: CASSPHENEKLFF. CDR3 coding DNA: TGTGCCAGCAGCCCCCACGAGAATGAAAAACTGTTTTTT.

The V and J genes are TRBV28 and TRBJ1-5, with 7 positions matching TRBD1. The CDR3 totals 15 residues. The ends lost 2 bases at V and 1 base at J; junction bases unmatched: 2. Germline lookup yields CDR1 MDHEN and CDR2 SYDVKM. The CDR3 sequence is CASSLRGLSNQPQHF. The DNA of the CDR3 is TGTGCCAGCAGTTTAAGGGGGCTAAGCAATCAGCCCCAGCATTTT.

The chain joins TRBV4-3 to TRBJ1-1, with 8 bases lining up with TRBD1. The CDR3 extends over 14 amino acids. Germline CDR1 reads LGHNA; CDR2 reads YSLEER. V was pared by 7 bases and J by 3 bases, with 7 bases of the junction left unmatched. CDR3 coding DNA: TGCGCCAGCACCCGAGACAGGGGATACACTGAAGCTTTCTTT. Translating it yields CASTRDRGYTEAFF.

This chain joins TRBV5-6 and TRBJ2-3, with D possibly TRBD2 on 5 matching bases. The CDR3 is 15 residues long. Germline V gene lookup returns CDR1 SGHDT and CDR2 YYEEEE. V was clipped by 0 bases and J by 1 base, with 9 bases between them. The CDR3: CASSLAVGGTDTQYF. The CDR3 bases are TGTGCCAGCAGCTTGGCCGTGGGAGGCACAGATACGCAGTATTTT.

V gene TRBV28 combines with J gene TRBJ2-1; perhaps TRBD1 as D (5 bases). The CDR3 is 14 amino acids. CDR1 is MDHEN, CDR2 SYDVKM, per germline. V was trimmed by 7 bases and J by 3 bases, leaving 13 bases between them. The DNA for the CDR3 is TGTGCCAGCACCCCAGGACAAGACTACAATGAGCAGTTCTTC. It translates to CASTPGQDYNEQFF.

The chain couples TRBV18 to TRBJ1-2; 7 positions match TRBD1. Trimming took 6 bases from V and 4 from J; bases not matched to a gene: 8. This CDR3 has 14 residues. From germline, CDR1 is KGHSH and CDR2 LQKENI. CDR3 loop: CASSLQGTGYGYTF. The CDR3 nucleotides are TGTGCCAGCTCTCTACAGGGGACTGGCTATGGCTACACCTTC.

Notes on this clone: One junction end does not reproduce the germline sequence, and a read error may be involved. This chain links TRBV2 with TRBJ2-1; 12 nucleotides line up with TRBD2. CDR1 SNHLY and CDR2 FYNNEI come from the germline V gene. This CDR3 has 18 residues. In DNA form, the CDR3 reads TGTGCCAGCAGAGAAGTCCGACTAGCGGGGGCGTCATGGGATGAGCAGTTCTTC. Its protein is CASREVRLAGASWDEQFF.

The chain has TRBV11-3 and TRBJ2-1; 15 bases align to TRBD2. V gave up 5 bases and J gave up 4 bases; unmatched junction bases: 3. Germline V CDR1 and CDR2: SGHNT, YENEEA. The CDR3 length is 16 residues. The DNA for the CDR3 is TGTGCCAGCAGCCGCGGACTAGCGGGGGGGTACAATGAGCAGTTCTTC. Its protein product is CASSRGLAGGYNEQFF.

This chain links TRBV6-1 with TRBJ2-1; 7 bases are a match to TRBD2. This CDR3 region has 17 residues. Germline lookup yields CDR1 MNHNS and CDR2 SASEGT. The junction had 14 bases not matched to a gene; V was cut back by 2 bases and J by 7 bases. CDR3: CASSESVGGGSRNEQFF. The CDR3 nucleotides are TGTGCCAGCAGTGAAAGTGTTGGCGGCGGGAGTAGGAATGAGCAGTTCTTC.

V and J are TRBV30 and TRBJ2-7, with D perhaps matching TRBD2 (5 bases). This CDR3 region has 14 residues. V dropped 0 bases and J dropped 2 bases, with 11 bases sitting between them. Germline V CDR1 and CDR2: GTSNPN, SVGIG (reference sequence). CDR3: CAWSVLGITYEQYF. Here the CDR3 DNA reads TGTGCCTGGAGTGTACTAGGGATAACCTACGAGCAGTACTTC.

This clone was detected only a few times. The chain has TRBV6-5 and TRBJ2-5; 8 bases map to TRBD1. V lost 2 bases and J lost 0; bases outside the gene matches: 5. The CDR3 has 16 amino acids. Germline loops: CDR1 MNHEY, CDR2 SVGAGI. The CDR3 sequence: CASSYGTGRYQETQYF. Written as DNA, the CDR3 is TGTGCCAGCAGTTACGGGACAGGAAGGTACCAAGAGACCCAGTACTTC.

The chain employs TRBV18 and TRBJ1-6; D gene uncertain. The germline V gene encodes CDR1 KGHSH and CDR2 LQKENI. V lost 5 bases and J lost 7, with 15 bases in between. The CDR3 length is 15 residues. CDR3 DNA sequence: TGTGCCAGCTCAGGTTACAGTAACATCAATTCACCCCTCCACTTT. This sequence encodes CASSGYSNINSPLHF.

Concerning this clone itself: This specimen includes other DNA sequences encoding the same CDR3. CDR3 in DNA: TGTGCTAGTGGTTCGCCCCGCAGGGGGAATAACACTGAAGCTTTCTTT. It encodes CASGSPRRGNNTEAFF. The chain couples TRBV12-5 to TRBJ1-1; 7 nucleotides line up with TRBD1. The V gene end was trimmed by 4 bases and the J gene end by 2 bases; junction bases not matched to a gene: 10. Germline V lookup: CDR1 LGHNT, CDR2 FRNRAP. CDR3 length equals 16 residues.

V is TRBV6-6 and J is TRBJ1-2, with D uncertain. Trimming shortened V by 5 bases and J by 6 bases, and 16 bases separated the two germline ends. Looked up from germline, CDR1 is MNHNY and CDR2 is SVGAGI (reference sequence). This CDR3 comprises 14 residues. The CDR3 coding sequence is TGTGCCAGCAGTCCATGGGAGGGTTCGCATGGCTACACCTTC. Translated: CASSPWEGSHGYTF.

The CDR3 is CASSYTGQGNGNTIYF. The CDR3 DNA follows: TGTGCCAGTAGCTACACGGGACAGGGTAATGGAAACACCATATATTTT. The chain couples TRBV19 to TRBJ1-3; TRBD1 matches at 9 bases. This CDR3 is built from 16 residues. J gave up 3 bases and V 6 bases, and 9 bases lay outside the gene matches. CDR1 and CDR2 (germline): LNHDA, SQIVND (reference sequence).

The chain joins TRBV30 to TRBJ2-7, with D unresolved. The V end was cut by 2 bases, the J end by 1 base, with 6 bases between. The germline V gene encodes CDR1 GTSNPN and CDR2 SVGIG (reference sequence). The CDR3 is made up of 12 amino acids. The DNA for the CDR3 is TGTGCCTGGAGTCTAGGTTCCTACGAGCAGTACTTC. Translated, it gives CAWSLGSYEQYF.

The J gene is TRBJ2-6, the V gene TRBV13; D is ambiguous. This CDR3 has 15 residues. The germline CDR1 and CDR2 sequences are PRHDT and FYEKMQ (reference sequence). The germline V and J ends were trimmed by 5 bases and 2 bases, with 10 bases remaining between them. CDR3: CASSHPTAGANVLTF. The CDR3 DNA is TGTGCCAGCAGCCACCCCACAGCTGGGGCCAACGTCCTGACTTTC.

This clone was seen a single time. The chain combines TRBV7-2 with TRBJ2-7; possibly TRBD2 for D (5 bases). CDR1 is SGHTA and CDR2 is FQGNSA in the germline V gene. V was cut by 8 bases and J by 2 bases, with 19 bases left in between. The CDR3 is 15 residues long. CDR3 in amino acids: CASLRGASLAYEQYF. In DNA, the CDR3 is TGTGCCAGCCTCCGCGGTGCTAGCCTTGCCTACGAGCAGTACTTC.

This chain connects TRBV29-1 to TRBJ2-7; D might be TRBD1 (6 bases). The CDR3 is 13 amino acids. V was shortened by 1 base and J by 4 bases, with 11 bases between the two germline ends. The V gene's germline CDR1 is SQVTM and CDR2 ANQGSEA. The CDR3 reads CSVEVQGTYEQYF. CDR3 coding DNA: TGCAGCGTTGAAGTGCAGGGGACGTACGAGCAGTACTTC.

CDR3 DNA sequence: TGTGCCAGTAGTATCTCTGGGACAGGGGGGGCTAATGAAAAACTGTTTTTT. Its protein is CASSISGTGGANEKLFF. The V call is TRBV19, the J call TRBJ1-4, with TRBD1 identical over 11 bases. This CDR3 has 17 amino acids. V dropped 3 bases and J dropped 3; count of bases not matched to a gene: 6. Germline CDR1 reads LNHDA; CDR2 reads SQIVND (reference sequence).

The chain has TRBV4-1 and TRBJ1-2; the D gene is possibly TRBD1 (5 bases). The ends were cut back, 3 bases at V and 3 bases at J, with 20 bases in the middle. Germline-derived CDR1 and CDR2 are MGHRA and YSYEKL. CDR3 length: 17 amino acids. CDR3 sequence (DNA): TGCGCCAGCAGCCAGGATACCTCGGGGGGAAGGTACTATGGCTACACCTTC. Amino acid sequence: CASSQDTSGGRYYGYTF.

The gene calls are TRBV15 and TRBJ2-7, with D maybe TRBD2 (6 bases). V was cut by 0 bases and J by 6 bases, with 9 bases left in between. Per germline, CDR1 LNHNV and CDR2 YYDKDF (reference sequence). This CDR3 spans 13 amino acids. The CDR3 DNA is TGTGCCACCAGCAGAGATCGGGGGTCCGAGCAGTACTTC. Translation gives CATSRDRGSEQYF. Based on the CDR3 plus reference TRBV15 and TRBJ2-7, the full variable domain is DAMVIQNPRYQVTQFGKPVTLSCSQTLNHNVMYWYQQKSSQAPKLLFHYYDKDFNNEADTPDNFQSRRPNTSFCFLDIRSPGLGDTAMYLCATSRDRGSEQYFGPGTRLTVT.

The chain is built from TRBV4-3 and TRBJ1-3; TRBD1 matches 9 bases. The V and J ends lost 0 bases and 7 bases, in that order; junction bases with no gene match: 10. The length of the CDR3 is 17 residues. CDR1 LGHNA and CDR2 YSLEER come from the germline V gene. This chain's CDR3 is CASSQERDRAGGNTIYF. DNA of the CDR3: TGCGCCAGCAGCCAAGAAAGGGACAGGGCGGGGGGTAACACCATATATTTT.

CDR3 nucleotide sequence: TGTGCCAGTAGCCGAGGGGGCCCCACGAATGCCTACGAGCAGTACTTC. Translating gives CASSRGGPTNAYEQYF. This sequence joins TRBV19 and TRBJ2-7, with 7 bases fitting TRBD1. The CDR3 extends over 16 amino acids. Germline V lookup: CDR1 LNHDA, CDR2 SQIVND (reference sequence). After removal of 6 bases from V and 2 bases from J, the junction contained 13 bases not matched to a gene.

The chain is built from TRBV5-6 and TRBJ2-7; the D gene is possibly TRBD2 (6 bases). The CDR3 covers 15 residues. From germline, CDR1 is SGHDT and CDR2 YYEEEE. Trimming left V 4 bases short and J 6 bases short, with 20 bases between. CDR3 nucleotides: TGTGCCAGCAGCCCACCGTCGTCGGGGGTCTCCGAGCAGTACTTC. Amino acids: CASSPPSSGVSEQYF.

CDR3 sequence (DNA): TGTGCCAGCTCCCCTAGTGGCTCGGAGACCCAGTACTTC. It yields the protein CASSPSGSETQYF. The chain employs TRBV6-4 and TRBJ2-5; D call uncertain. The CDR3 covers 13 residues. The V gene lost 8 bases and the J gene lost 5 bases, with 15 bases spanning the gap. Germline CDR1 is MRHNA and CDR2 is SNTAGT.

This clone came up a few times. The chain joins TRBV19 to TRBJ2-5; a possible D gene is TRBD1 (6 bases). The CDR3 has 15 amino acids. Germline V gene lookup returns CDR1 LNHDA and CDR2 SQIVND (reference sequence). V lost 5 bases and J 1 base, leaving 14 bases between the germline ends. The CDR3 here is CASSFRRTAQETQYF. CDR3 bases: TGTGCCAGTAGTTTCCGGCGGACAGCCCAAGAGACCCAGTACTTC.

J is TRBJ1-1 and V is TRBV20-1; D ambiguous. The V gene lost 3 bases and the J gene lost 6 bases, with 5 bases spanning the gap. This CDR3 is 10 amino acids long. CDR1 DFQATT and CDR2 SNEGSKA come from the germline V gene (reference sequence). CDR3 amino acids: CSARRAEAFF. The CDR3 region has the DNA TGCAGTGCTAGGAGAGCTGAAGCTTTCTTT.